Listed below are T cell receptor beta chains from one sample, sequenced in a study of CD8+ T cells in alopecia areata. TCRdb keeps only in-frame clones here, not all; method: immunoSEQ multiplex PCR. The sample lists about 160,000 clones; roughly two thirds were seen once. The starting material was CD4+ T cells sorted from blood, obtained at week 4, from a patient treated with tofacitinib. The receptor set was obtained from a human donor with alopecia areata. Both conserved end residues are part of each CDR3. A D gene is named only where the DNA matches it firmly. Size is stated for part of the rows, as once, few or many counts, or as a class when the clone is expanded.

size: NA
V: TRBV29-1
J: TRBJ2-7
D: NA
DNA: TGCAGCGTTGGGTACGACCCCTACGAGCAGTACTTC
CDR3: CSVGYDPYEQYF

size: NA
V: TRBV7-9
J: TRBJ2-1
D: TRBD1
DNA: TGTGCCAGCAGCCTCAGGTCCGACAGGGTTGCTGAGCAGTTCTTC
CDR3: CASSLRSDRVAEQFF

size: NA
V: TRBV5-4
J: TRBJ2-2
D: NA
DNA: TGTGCCAGCAGCTGGAAGGGGGAGCTGTTTTTT
CDR3: CASSWKGELFF

size: NA
V: TRBV2
J: TRBJ1-5
D: NA
DNA: TGTGCCAGCAGTGAAGACCAGGGCACCAATCAGCCCCAGCATTTT
CDR3: CASSEDQGTNQPQHF

size: few
V: TRBV5-1
J: TRBJ2-2
D: NA
DNA: TGCGCCAGCAGCTTGGCGGGGGTGAACACCGGGGAGCTGTTTTTT
CDR3: CASSLAGVNTGELFF

size: NA
V: TRBV30
J: TRBJ1-1
D: NA
DNA: TGTGCCTGGAGCCGGCTCAGGGAAAACACTGAAGCTTTCTTT
CDR3: CAWSRLRENTEAFF

size: NA
V: TRBV6-5
J: TRBJ1-1
D: NA
DNA: TGTGCCAGCGTCAGGGGAAGCGGGAACACTGAAGCTTTCTTT
CDR3: CASVRGSGNTEAFF

size: NA
V: TRBV9
J: TRBJ2-5
D: TRBD2
DNA: TGTGCCAGCAGCGTAGTGGCTAGCGGGGGAGAGACCCAGTACTTC
CDR3: CASSVVASGGETQYF

size: NA
V: TRBV5-6
J: TRBJ1-2
D: NA
DNA: TGTGCCAGCAGCTTGACCAGGGGCGGTGGCTACACCTTC
CDR3: CASSLTRGGGYTF

size: NA
V: TRBV29-1
J: TRBJ2-5
D: NA
DNA: TGCAGCGTTCGAGGGGAGACCCAGTACTTC
CDR3: CSVRGETQYF